This entry lists 19 T cell receptor beta chains sequenced from one sample in a study of T cell responses to AZD1222 COVID-19 vaccine. Profiling relied on immunoSEQ multiplex PCR, and the TCRdb table lists in-frame clones only, not all of them. Of roughly 100,000 clones listed, roughly 83% are singletons. This specimen consisted of peripheral blood, obtained on day 0 of AZD1222 vaccination. These receptors originate from an adult in good health.

The rearrangement joins TRBV12-3 or TRBV12-4 to TRBJ1-1; D is ambiguous. The CDR3 sequence is 12 residues long. The V and J ends lost 8 bases and 0 bases respectively, with 7 bases between them. CDR3 in amino acids: CASQRMNTEAFF. CDR3 nucleotide sequence: TGTGCCAGCCAGCGGATGAACACTGAAGCTTTCTTT.

The chain is built from TRBV24-1 and TRBJ1-1, with TRBD1 matching over 8 bases. The V gene's germline CDR1 is KGHDR and CDR2 SFDVKD. V shed 3 bases, J shed 11 bases, and the junction held 4 bases outside the gene matches. There are 12 residues in the CDR3. This chain's CDR3 is CATSDETGDAFF. The CDR3 bases are TGTGCCACCAGTGATGAGACAGGGGACGCTTTCTTT.

The V gene is TRBV6-2 or TRBV6-3, the J gene TRBJ2-1; D is uncertain. Trimming left V 5 bases short and J 7 bases short, with 12 bases between. The CDR3 loop spans 13 amino acids. The germline V gene has CDR1 MNHEY and CDR2 SVGEGT. The CDR3 protein is CASSPRARNEQFF. CDR3 DNA: TGTGCCAGCAGTCCCCGGGCCAGAAATGAGCAGTTCTTC.

The rearrangement joins TRBV9 to TRBJ2-1; 7 bases line up with TRBD2. CDR3 length equals 15 residues. V was clipped by 3 bases and J by 2 bases; unmatched bases: 5. Germline V gives CDR1 SGDLS, CDR2 YYNGEE. The CDR3 DNA sequence: TGTGCCAGCAGCGAAACTAGCGCAACCTACAATGAGCAGTTCTTC. Its translation: CASSETSATYNEQFF. The full variable domain, completed using reference TRBV9 and TRBJ2-1, is DSGVTQTPKHLITATGQRVTLRCSPRSGDLSVYWYQQSLDQGLQFLIQYYNGEERAKGNILERFSAQQFPDLHSELNLSSLELGDSALYFCASSETSATYNEQFFGPGTRLTVL.

The gene calls are TRBV3-1 (or the pseudogene TRBV3-2) and TRBJ1-4, with D possibly matching TRBD1 (5 bases). Germline CDR1 reads LGHDT; CDR2 reads YNNKEL (reference sequence). The CDR3 consists of 16 residues. Trimming stripped 4 bases from V and 1 base from J, with 13 bases between. This CDR3 is CASSLRGDGTNEKLFF. The CDR3 bases are TGTGCCAGCAGCCTTAGGGGAGACGGAACTAATGAAAAACTGTTTTTT.

The V call is TRBV10-3, the J call TRBJ1-2; 8 bases are a match to TRBD1. Germline V gene lookup returns CDR1 ENHRY and CDR2 SYGVKD. After removal of 2 bases from V and 9 bases from J, the junction contained 11 bases not matched to a gene. The CDR3 has 15 residues. CDR3 coding DNA: TGTGCCATCAGTGAGCTACCGGACAGGGCCGACAGCTACACCTTC. It translates to CAISELPDRADSYTF.

The chain carries TRBV24-1 and TRBJ1-2, with 7 bases fitting TRBD1. The V segment lost 3 bases and the J segment 7 bases; nucleotides outside the gene matches: 19. Germline CDR1 is KGHDR and CDR2 is SFDVKD. The CDR3 runs 18 residues. The CDR3 region is CATSDPSTGDGPQGGYTF. The CDR3 DNA follows: TGTGCCACCAGTGATCCATCAACAGGGGATGGCCCGCAGGGTGGCTACACCTTC.

The chain has TRBV24-1 and TRBJ2-1; unclear D gene. Trimming cost V 4 bases and J 7 bases, with 7 bases left between them. Germline CDR1 reads KGHDR; CDR2 reads SFDVKD. This CDR3 region has 12 residues. CDR3 loop: CATSDQKNEQFF. The CDR3 nucleotides read TGTGCCACCAGTGACCAGAAAAATGAGCAGTTCTTC.

The V gene is TRBV5-1, the J gene TRBJ2-1, with 7 bases lining up with TRBD1. V lost 5 bases and J lost 4; bases outside the gene matches: 3. The CDR3 is 13 residues long. Germline-derived CDR1 and CDR2 are SGHRS and YFSETQ. CDR3 bases: TGCGCCAGCAGGGGGACAGAATACAATGAGCAGTTCTTC. It yields the protein CASRGTEYNEQFF.

In this sample, this clone turned up a few times. The chain couples TRBV3-1 (or the pseudogene TRBV3-2) to TRBJ1-2; perhaps TRBD1 as D (5 bases). Germline loops: CDR1 LGHDT, CDR2 YNNKEL (reference sequence). The CDR3 covers 15 residues. The V and J ends lost 1 base and 6 bases respectively, with 15 bases between them. The CDR3 region is CASSQGYRSVHGYTF. The CDR3 DNA is TGTGCCAGCAGCCAAGGGTACAGGTCTGTCCATGGCTACACCTTC.

This chain joins TRBV19 and TRBJ1-5, with D uncertain. This CDR3 is 13 amino acids long. Germline CDR1 LNHDA, CDR2 SQIVND (reference sequence). V was trimmed by 8 bases and J by 2 bases, leaving 10 bases between them. In nucleotides, the CDR3 is TGTGCCAGTGCTGACTCTGGCAATCAGCCCCAGCATTTT. It encodes CASADSGNQPQHF.

The V gene is TRBV12-3 or TRBV12-4, the J gene TRBJ2-3; D call uncertain. The CDR3 is made up of 13 amino acids. V lost 6 bases, J lost 0 bases, and 7 bases lay in between. Here the CDR3 DNA reads TGTGCCAGCAGGTCGAAGAGCACAGATACGCAGTATTTT. It yields the protein CASRSKSTDTQYF.

The J gene is TRBJ1-6, the V gene TRBV3-1 (or the pseudogene TRBV3-2); no firm D call. This CDR3 has 15 residues. The germline V gene has CDR1 LGHDT and CDR2 YNNKEL (reference sequence). The V end was cut by 1 base, the J end by 12 bases, with 16 bases between. In nucleotides, the CDR3 is TGTGCCAGCAGCCAAGGACTCCAGTTCATAGGACCCCTCCACTTT. Translated, it gives CASSQGLQFIGPLHF.

This clone was detected only a few times. This rearrangement joins TRBV3-1 (or the pseudogene TRBV3-2) to TRBJ1-6; D is uncertain. The CDR3 is made up of 12 amino acids. The germline V and J ends were trimmed by 1 base and 15 bases, with 10 bases remaining between them. Germline CDR1 is LGHDT and CDR2 is YNNKEL (reference sequence). The CDR3 coding sequence is TGTGCCAGCAGCCAAGCGAACGCCTACCTCCACTTT. Translated, it gives CASSQANAYLHF.

The chain is built from TRBV6-5 and TRBJ2-7, with D perhaps matching TRBD1 or TRBD2 (5 bases each). The ends were cut back, 6 bases at V and 6 bases at J, with 18 bases in the middle. The CDR3 length is 14 residues. Germline values: CDR1 MNHEY, CDR2 SVGAGI. The DNA of the CDR3 is TGTGCCAGCAGAGGGGACGCCGGACTCCGCGAGCAGTACTTC. Amino acids: CASRGDAGLREQYF.

The chain joins TRBV28 to TRBJ1-3; D gene uncertain. V lost 2 bases to trimming and J lost 0 bases, with 11 bases between them. Germline CDR1 reads MDHEN; CDR2 reads SYDVKM. There are 16 residues in the CDR3. The CDR3 DNA reads TGTGCCAGCAGTTTAGGGCAGTCGAGCTCTGGAAACACCATATATTTT. Translation: CASSLGQSSSGNTIYF.

This sequence joins TRBV5-1 and TRBJ2-3, with 10 positions matching TRBD2. CDR3 length: 15 residues. From germline, CDR1 is SGHRS and CDR2 YFSETQ. V lost 4 bases to trimming and J lost 1 base; unmatched junction nucleotides: 3. The CDR3 loop reads CASSPSGGGTDTQYF. CDR3 DNA: TGCGCCAGCAGCCCAAGCGGGGGGGGCACAGATACGCAGTATTTT.

The rearrangement links TRBV15 to TRBJ2-5; a weak D match, TRBD1 (6 bases). The CDR3 has 14 residues. In germline, CDR1 is LNHNV, CDR2 YYDKDF (reference sequence). The germline V and J ends were trimmed by 2 bases and 4 bases, with 11 bases remaining between them. Here the CDR3 DNA reads TGTGCCACCAGCAGATACTGGGGGCTAGAGACCCAGTACTTC. It yields the protein CATSRYWGLETQYF.

The V and J genes are TRBV7-9 and TRBJ1-3; a possible D gene is TRBD1 (6 bases). The CDR3 totals 13 residues. V lost 5 bases, J lost 4 bases, and 9 bases lay in between. Germline CDR1 SEHNR, CDR2 FQNEAQ (reference sequence). The CDR3 is CASSTGQGNTIYF. The DNA for the CDR3 is TGTGCCAGCAGCACCGGACAGGGAAACACCATATATTTT.